The TCR beta chain described here comes from a study of T cells in Graves' hyperthyroidism and ophthalmopathy. The CDR3 totals 14 residues. Between the trimmed V and J ends, which lost 6 bases and 1 base, there was a span of 11 bases. CDR1 is MDHEN and CDR2 is SYDVKM in the germline V gene. This clonotype was found many times. Pregnant or lactating patients were excluded, as were those with uncontrolled infection or other autoimmune disease. TCR beta CDR3 region amplification was performed from RNA transcripts. TCR CDR3 underwent first-round RT-PCR with the HTBI primer set. MiXCR, applied by TCRdb to the multiplex PCR reads, yields one record per CDR3 protein. The data show hundreds of thousands of distinct CDR3 sequences, with about 14% seen just once and around 13% held by the top ten.

Sequencing was carried out using blood. This chain links TRBV28 with TRBJ2-3; the D gene could be TRBD1 or TRBD2 (5 bases each). This clonotype was obtained from a man younger than 35 with Graves' ophthalmopathy. The CDR3 DNA is TGTGCCAGCAGCTCGGGACCGGGCACAGATACGCAGTATTTT. Translated: CASSSGPGTDTQYF.